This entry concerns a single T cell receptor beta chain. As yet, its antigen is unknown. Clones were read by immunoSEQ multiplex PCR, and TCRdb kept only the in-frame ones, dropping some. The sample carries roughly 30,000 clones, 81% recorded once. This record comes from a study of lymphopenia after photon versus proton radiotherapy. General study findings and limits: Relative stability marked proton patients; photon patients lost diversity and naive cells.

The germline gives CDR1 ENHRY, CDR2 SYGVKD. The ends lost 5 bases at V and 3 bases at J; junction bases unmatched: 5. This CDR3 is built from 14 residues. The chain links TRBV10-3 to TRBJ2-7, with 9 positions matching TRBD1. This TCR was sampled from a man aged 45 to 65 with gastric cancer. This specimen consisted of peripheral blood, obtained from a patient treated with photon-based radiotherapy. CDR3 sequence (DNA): TGTGCCATCAGTCGAGGACAGGGGATCTACGAGCAGTACTTC. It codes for CAISRGQGIYEQYF.